A single sample is the source of the 22 T cell receptor beta chains below, sequenced in a study of graft-versus-host responses after intestinal transplantation. Their specific antigens are unknown. Libraries were prepared by immunoSEQ multiplex PCR; TCRdb keeps only in-frame clonotypes and omits some of them. This sample yields about 91,000 clones, of which approximately 90% are seen a single time; 0.3% to 0.45% belongs to the top ten. Material: unstimulated CD4+ T cells sorted from spleen or lymph node cells, obtained before transplant. The source of these receptors is a human donor who was the organ donor for an intestinal transplant.

The V and J genes are TRBV19 and TRBJ2-5, with 11 bases identical to TRBD1. The ends lost 3 bases at V and 11 bases at J; junction bases unmatched: 5. CDR1 and CDR2 from the germline V gene are LNHDA and SQIVND (reference sequence). The CDR3 totals 13 residues. CDR3 DNA: TGTGCCAGTAGTATGGACAGGGGGCTGGAGCAGTACTTC. It yields the protein CASSMDRGLEQYF.

This sequence joins TRBV7-9 and TRBJ2-3, with TRBD2 matching over 8 bases. The CDR3 sequence is 16 residues long. CDR1 is SEHNR, CDR2 FQNEAQ, per germline (reference sequence). Trimming took 1 base from V and 2 from J; bases not matched to a gene: 5. CDR3 loop: CASSLGASGSTDTQYF. CDR3 nucleotide sequence: TGTGCCAGCAGCTTAGGGGCTAGCGGGTCCACAGATACGCAGTATTTT.

This chain joins TRBV27 and TRBJ2-1; 9 bases line up with TRBD2. V lost 1 base, J lost 8 bases, and 3 bases stayed unmatched. This CDR3 is 14 amino acids long. From germline, CDR1 is MNHEY and CDR2 SMNVEV (reference sequence). The CDR3: CASSLLGLAHEQFF. CDR3 DNA: TGTGCCAGCAGTTTATTGGGACTAGCACATGAGCAGTTCTTC.

DNA of the CDR3: TGTGCCAGCAGCTTAGATGGGCTTACCGTTAAGGGGCCTTTCTTT. Protein sequence: CASSLDGLTVKGPFF. The chain is built from TRBV11-3 and TRBJ1-1; perhaps TRBD1 as D (5 bases). The CDR3 runs to 15 residues. Germline loops: CDR1 SGHNT, CDR2 YENEEA. Trimming took off 0 bases at V and 12 bases at J, with 20 bases between the two ends.

The chain has TRBV5-1 and TRBJ1-3, with D tentatively TRBD1 (5 bases). Germline V gene data show CDR1 as SGHRS and CDR2 as YFSETQ. The CDR3 extends over 16 amino acids. V gave up 0 bases and J gave up 2 bases, with 12 bases separating them. The CDR3 DNA reads TGCGCCAGCAGCTTGGGCCTGACAGTCACTGGAAACACCATATATTTT. Amino acids: CASSLGLTVTGNTIYF. Together with reference TRBV5-1 and TRBJ1-3, the CDR3 gives the full variable domain: KAGVTQTPRYLIKTRGQQVTLSCSPISGHRSVSWYQQTPGQGLQFLFEYFSETQRNKGNFPGRFSGRQFSNSRSEMNVSTLELGDSALYLCASSLGLTVTGNTIYFGEGSWLTVV.

This chain connects TRBV25-1 to TRBJ2-1; D is undetermined. Germline V gene sequence: CDR1 MGHDK, CDR2 SYGVNS. The CDR3 consists of 14 residues. V was trimmed by 1 base and J by 7 bases, leaving 11 bases between them. For the CDR3, the DNA is TGTGCCAGCAGTGAATGGCCCATTGGTAATGAGCAGTTCTTC. Protein product: CASSEWPIGNEQFF.

V usage is TRBV7-9 and J usage is TRBJ2-7; TRBD2 matches at 7 bases. The CDR3 totals 16 residues. J lost 2 bases, V lost 2 bases, and 9 bases had no gene match. Germline V gives CDR1 SEHNR, CDR2 FQNEAQ (reference sequence). CDR3 DNA: TGTGCCAGCAGCTTATTTGGGGGGGACTGGACCTACGAGCAGTACTTC. It is translated as CASSLFGGDWTYEQYF.

This clone occurred once. The genes are TRBV5-1 and TRBJ1-1; 9 bases are a match to TRBD1. The CDR3 consists of 15 residues. The germline gives CDR1 SGHRS, CDR2 YFSETQ. J lost 3 bases, V lost 4 bases, and 7 bases had no gene match. CDR3 nucleotides: TGCGCCAGCAGCGTAACAGGGGGCACGTACACTGAAGCTTTCTTT. It translates to CASSVTGGTYTEAFF.

The J gene is TRBJ1-5, the V gene TRBV30, with 7 bases identical to TRBD1. Trimming took 1 base from V and 1 from J; bases not matched to a gene: 7. The CDR3 covers 16 residues. The V gene's germline CDR1 is GTSNPN and CDR2 SVGIG (reference sequence). This CDR3 is CAWSANRGPSNQPQHF. CDR3 sequence (DNA): TGTGCCTGGAGTGCGAACAGGGGACCGAGCAATCAGCCCCAGCATTTT.

The V call is TRBV4-2, the J call TRBJ1-4, with D possibly TRBD1 on 6 matching bases. The CDR3 is made up of 16 amino acids. Trimming left V 6 bases short and J 7 bases short, with 21 bases between. Germline loops: CDR1 LGHNA, CDR2 YNFKEQ. CDR3 coding DNA: TGTGCCAGCAGTGGCTCGCTTGGGGGCGCTTTTGAAAAACTGTTTTTT. Protein sequence: CASSGSLGGAFEKLFF.

V is TRBV5-1 and J is TRBJ1-2; D possibly corresponds to TRBD1 (5 bases). The CDR3 loop spans 13 amino acids. V lost 2 bases to trimming and J lost 8 bases, with 13 bases between them. CDR1 is SGHRS and CDR2 is YFSETQ in the germline V gene. As DNA, the CDR3 is TGCGCCAGCAGCTTAGGTACAGGATGGGGCTACACCTTC. Protein: CASSLGTGWGYTF.

V is TRBV5-1 and J is TRBJ2-7; TRBD2 is a possible D gene (6 bases). The V gene lost 3 bases and the J gene lost 6 bases, with 13 bases spanning the gap. Germline V CDR1 and CDR2: SGHRS, YFSETQ. CDR3 size: 13 residues. The CDR3 loop is CASSSRDLGEQYF. DNA of the CDR3: TGCGCCAGCAGCTCGCGGGACCTCGGCGAGCAGTACTTC.

This clone was observed a few times. The CDR3 region is CASSQDRSTDTQYF. The CDR3 DNA follows: TGTGCCAGCAGCCAAGATCGTAGCACAGATACGCAGTATTTT. The chain is built from TRBV4-2 and TRBJ2-3; unclear D gene. Between the trimmed V and J ends, which lost 0 bases and 0 bases, there was a span of 4 bases. The CDR3 spans 14 residues. CDR1 is LGHNA, CDR2 YNFKEQ, per germline.

V is TRBV5-6 and J is TRBJ2-5, with a weak D call TRBD1 (6 bases). This CDR3 spans 14 amino acids. Trimming stripped 0 bases from V and 5 bases from J, with 11 bases between. Germline assignment: CDR1 SGHDT and CDR2 YYEEEE. The CDR3, as DNA: TGTGCCAGCAGCTTGGGTACAGGGCAGGAGACCCAGTACTTC. Protein: CASSLGTGQETQYF.

This sequence joins TRBV6-1 and TRBJ1-2; D uncertain. V was trimmed by 5 bases and J by 1 base, leaving 11 bases between them. The CDR3 has 14 residues. CDR1 is MNHNS and CDR2 is SASEGT in the germline V gene. This chain's CDR3 is CASSSVHRNYGYTF. CDR3 DNA: TGTGCCAGCAGTTCAGTTCACCGTAACTATGGCTACACCTTC.

This clone was detected only once. This chain joins TRBV5-1 and TRBJ2-1, with a tentative D call TRBD2 (6 bases). CDR1 is SGHRS, CDR2 YFSETQ, per germline. With 5 bases removed from V and 9 bases from J, the gap between germline ends came to 15 bases. CDR3 length equals 13 residues. In DNA, the CDR3 is TGCGCCAGCAGGTCACTAGCTAGTCGTGAGCAGTTCTTC. It translates to CASRSLASREQFF.

The DNA of the CDR3 is TGTGCCAGTAGTACTCCGGGACTCGACACCGGGGAGCTGTTTTTT. Amino acid sequence: CASSTPGLDTGELFF. The genes are TRBV19 and TRBJ2-2; D is possibly TRBD2 (6 bases). Per the germline V gene, CDR1 is LNHDA and CDR2 is SQIVND (reference sequence). The V end lost 4 bases, the J end lost 3 bases, and 12 bases lay between the germline ends. CDR3 length equals 15 residues.

The V and J genes are TRBV25-1 and TRBJ1-1; TRBD1 agrees at 7 bases. J gave up 5 bases and V 3 bases, and 6 bases lay outside the gene matches. Germline V gives CDR1 MGHDK, CDR2 SYGVNS. The length of the CDR3 is 14 residues. CDR3 sequence: CASSDSAGGTEAFF. CDR3 sequence (DNA): TGTGCCAGCAGTGATTCGGCAGGGGGGACTGAAGCTTTCTTT.

The chain links TRBV29-1 to TRBJ2-1, with TRBD1 matching 9 bases. Germline CDR1 and CDR2: SQVTM and ANQGSEA. Unmatched junction bases numbered 5, after V lost 6 bases and J lost 2 bases. The CDR3 is 14 amino acids. CDR3 amino acids: CSVRDRATYNEQFF. The CDR3 coding sequence is TGCAGCGTGAGGGACAGGGCAACCTACAATGAGCAGTTCTTC.

V and J are TRBV5-8 and TRBJ1-2; TRBD1 is a possible D gene (6 bases). The V end lost 0 bases, the J end lost 0 bases, and 9 bases lay between the germline ends. The length of the CDR3 is 15 residues. Germline CDR1 reads SGHTS; CDR2 reads YDEGEE. The CDR3 region has the DNA TGTGCCAGCAGCTTGGACAGGGTAACTAACTATGGCTACACCTTC. It is translated as CASSLDRVTNYGYTF.

This clone was observed a few times. The chain is built from TRBV6-5 and TRBJ2-3; weak D call: TRBD1 (5 bases). V lost 10 bases to trimming and J lost 3 bases, with 17 bases between them. The CDR3 is 14 amino acids. CDR1 and CDR2 from the germline V gene are MNHEY and SVGAGI. DNA for the CDR3: TGTGCCACCCGACCCTACAGGTCTACAGATACGCAGTATTTT. This sequence encodes CATRPYRSTDTQYF.

This sequence joins TRBV29-1 and TRBJ1-2, with a tentative D call TRBD1 (5 bases). Germline values: CDR1 SQVTM, CDR2 ANQGSEA. The CDR3 extends over 13 amino acids. V lost 2 bases and J 0 bases, leaving 7 bases between the germline ends. The CDR3 DNA sequence: TGCAGCGTTGAAACAGGAGCTAACTATGGCTACACCTTC. Protein product: CSVETGANYGYTF.